These 10 T cell receptor beta chains came from one sample sequenced in a study of cytomegalovirus exposure and HLA in healthy donors listed by TCRdb under 2017. Receptors were amplified or captured by the immunoSEQ multiplex PCR assay. The multiplex PCR relied on a mix of 60 forward primers for TCR Vbeta segments and 13 reverse primers for TCR Jbeta segments. This is the immuneACCESS table as TCRdb keeps it, with only in-frame sequences that have V and J called. A part of the clones is gone; compared with another copy, unresolved V genes explain less than half, and the rest is unexplained. Within this sample are around 150,000 clones, with 79% of them counted one time only. Of the sample, just under 6.5% falls within the top ten clones. The material sequenced was PBMCs. The receptor source for this set is a man aged 50-59 years in good health and CMV-seropositive.

This CDR3 reads CASSPGTNPVQFF. As DNA, the CDR3 is TGCGCCAGCAGCCCGGGGACAAACCCCGTCCAGTTCTTC. The chain uses TRBV5-1 and TRBJ2-1; D is perhaps TRBD1 (6 bases). The V end was cut by 4 bases, the J end by 13 bases, with 18 bases between. The CDR3 is 13 amino acids. Germline V lookup: CDR1 SGHRS, CDR2 YFSETQ.

J is TRBJ1-4 and V is TRBV27, with a weak D call TRBD1 (6 bases). The V gene lost 1 base and the J gene lost 0 bases, with 6 bases spanning the gap. This CDR3 has 15 amino acids. CDR1 and CDR2 (germline): MNHEY, SMNVEV (reference sequence). The CDR3 bases are TGTGCCAGCAGTTTATACAGGGCAACTAATGAAAAACTGTTTTTT. This translates into CASSLYRATNEKLFF.

This clone was observed a single time. This sequence joins TRBV7-6 and TRBJ2-2; no firm D call. The germline V and J ends were trimmed by 1 base and 6 bases, with 6 bases remaining between them. The CDR3 length is 13 residues. Germline CDR1 SGHVS, CDR2 FNYEAQ. CDR3 sequence reads: CASSLVQSGELFF. The CDR3 region has the DNA TGTGCCAGCAGCTTAGTCCAGTCCGGGGAGCTGTTTTTT.

This clone appeared a few times. DNA for the CDR3: TGTGCCAGCTCATTCGCAGGGAAAAGGGATACTGAAGCTTTCTTT. This gives the protein CASSFAGKRDTEAFF. V usage is TRBV18 and J usage is TRBJ1-1, with a weak D call TRBD1 (5 bases). This CDR3 comprises 15 residues. V lost 5 bases and J 5 bases, leaving 18 bases between the germline ends. The germline gives CDR1 KGHSH, CDR2 LQKENI.

This chain joins TRBV11-2 and TRBJ2-7; D not resolved. The CDR3 totals 13 residues. With 4 bases removed from V and 1 base from J, the gap between germline ends came to 8 bases. The germline CDR1 and CDR2 sequences are SGHAT and FQNNGV. The CDR3 nucleotides read TGTGCCAGCAGCTCAAGGCGGTCCTACGAGCAGTACTTC. Residues: CASSSRRSYEQYF.

The gene calls are TRBV5-1 and TRBJ2-3; D not certain. The germline V and J ends were trimmed by 0 bases and 5 bases, with 13 bases remaining between them. Germline V CDR1 and CDR2: SGHRS, YFSETQ. CDR3 length equals 15 residues. The DNA for the CDR3 is TGCGCCAGCAGCTTGGCCGTTGCGGAGAGAGATACGCAGTATTTT. Translating it yields CASSLAVAERDTQYF.

V usage is TRBV25-1 and J usage is TRBJ2-3; a possible D gene is TRBD1 (6 bases). The germline V gene has CDR1 MGHDK and CDR2 SYGVNS. CDR3 length: 14 residues. Between the trimmed V and J ends, which lost 5 bases and 3 bases, there was a span of 12 bases. In DNA, the CDR3 is TGTGCCAGCAGTACAGGGTCGGGGACAGATACGCAGTATTTT. This sequence encodes CASSTGSGTDTQYF.

This clone was seen only a few times. This rearrangement joins TRBV5-5 to TRBJ1-1, with unresolved D. V was shortened by 2 bases and J by 0 bases, with 14 bases between the two germline ends. The CDR3 has 16 residues. Germline CDR1 reads SGHKS; CDR2 reads YYEKEE (reference sequence). CDR3 nucleotide sequence: TGTGCCAGCAGCTTCAAAGTGGCTCAGTTGAACACTGAAGCTTTCTTT. This sequence encodes CASSFKVAQLNTEAFF.

The V call is TRBV10-3, the J call TRBJ2-5; the match to TRBD2 covers 7 bases. Germline V lookup: CDR1 ENHRY, CDR2 SYGVKD. V dropped 2 bases and J dropped 4; count of bases not matched to a gene: 4. This CDR3 contains 14 residues. For the CDR3, the DNA is TGTGCCATCAGTGAGAAACTAGCGTCAGAGACCCAGTACTTC. Its protein product is CAISEKLASETQYF.

The chain carries TRBV14 and TRBJ2-5, with TRBD1 matching 7 bases. The V and J ends lost 3 bases and 5 bases, in that order; junction bases with no gene match: 6. Germline CDR1 reads SGHDN; CDR2 reads FVKESK. The CDR3 consists of 14 residues. This CDR3 is CASSQGTVWETQYF. DNA for the CDR3: TGTGCCAGCAGCCAGGGGACAGTTTGGGAGACCCAGTACTTC. The complete variable domain, with remaining parts taken from reference TRBV14 and TRBJ2-5, reads EAGVTQFPSHSVIEKGQTVTLRCDPISGHDNLYWYRRVMGKEIKFLLHFVKESKQDESGMPNNRFLAERTGGTYSTLKVQPAELEDSGVYFCASSQGTVWETQYFGPGTRLLVL.